This is a list of T cell receptor beta chains from one sample in a study of Graves' ophthalmopathy and Graves' hyperthyroidism. MiXCR was run by TCRdb on the multiplex PCR reads, yielding one entry per CDR3 protein. The table records 620,000 or so distinct CDR3 sequences, approximately 22% of them present only once. Sequenced sample: peripheral blood. These receptors were taken from a woman under 30 with stable Graves' hyperthyroidism. Some clones in this sample may be carry-over from other donors' samples. CDR3s include the opening cysteine and the closing phenylalanine or tryptophan. The order of the fields is V gene, clone size, J gene, D gene, CDR3 DNA, CDR3 protein. A D gene is named only where the DNA matches it firmly. The size field is filled for only some rows; it gives once, few, many or a size class.

V gene: TRBV6-2/TRBV6-3
clone size: few
J gene: TRBJ2-4
D gene: -
CDR3 DNA: TGTGCCAGCAGCCCCCGACAGGGCGCAAGGCGGGGGCACGTAGGAAACATTCAGTACTTC
CDR3 protein: CASSPRQGARRGHVGNIQYF

V gene: TRBV5-1
clone size: -
J gene: TRBJ2-3
D gene: -
CDR3 DNA: TGCGCCAGCAGCTCGATAGGGTTCACAGATACGCAGTATTTT
CDR3 protein: CASSSIGFTDTQYF

V gene: TRBV28
clone size: -
J gene: TRBJ2-5
D gene: -
CDR3 DNA: TGTGCCAGCAGTTTGGATGAGGGGAGTTGGGAGACGCAGTACTTC
CDR3 protein: CASSLDEGSWETQYF

V gene: TRBV27
clone size: many
J gene: TRBJ1-2
D gene: -
CDR3 DNA: TGTGCCAGCAGTCTCTCTGGGGCGGACTATGGCTACACCTTC
CDR3 protein: CASSLSGADYGYTF

V gene: TRBV6-4
clone size: many
J gene: TRBJ2-7
D gene: -
CDR3 DNA: TGTGCCAGCGGGAACCACGGGACACAGCCATACGAGCAGTACTTC
CDR3 protein: CASGNHGTQPYEQYF

V gene: TRBV4-1
clone size: few
J gene: TRBJ2-7
D gene: -
CDR3 DNA: TGCGCCAGCAGCCAAGAGCTAGGGACTGGGGGGTTTAACTACGAGCAGTACTTC
CDR3 protein: CASSQELGTGGFNYEQYF

V gene: TRBV12-3/TRBV12-4
clone size: -
J gene: TRBJ1-2
D gene: TRBD1
CDR3 DNA: TGTGCCAGCACCCTACAGACAGGGCTAATCGATGGCTACACCTTC
CDR3 protein: CASTLQTGLIDGYTF

V gene: TRBV29-1
clone size: -
J gene: TRBJ1-1
D gene: -
CDR3 DNA: TGCAGCGTCCGCGGGGGGGATCATATGAACACTGAAGCTTTCTTT
CDR3 protein: CSVRGGDHMNTEAFF

V gene: TRBV20-1
clone size: many
J gene: TRBJ1-1
D gene: -
CDR3 DNA: TGCAGTGCTAGAGAAGAGGGCAGGCGGGGCACTGAAGCTTTCTTT
CDR3 protein: CSAREEGRRGTEAFF

V gene: TRBV28
clone size: many
J gene: TRBJ1-6
D gene: -
CDR3 DNA: TGTGCCAGCACCTCGGATGTCTGGGATTCACCCCTCCACTTT
CDR3 protein: CASTSDVWDSPLHF

V gene: TRBV12-3/TRBV12-4
clone size: -
J gene: TRBJ2-7
D gene: -
CDR3 DNA: TGTGCCAGCAGTTTCCTCAGGGTTGGCGAGCAGTACTTC
CDR3 protein: CASSFLRVGEQYF

V gene: TRBV20-1
clone size: many
J gene: TRBJ1-1
D gene: -
CDR3 DNA: TGCAGTGCTAGGACCGGGGGGACTGAAGCTTTCTTT
CDR3 protein: CSARTGGTEAFF

V gene: TRBV29-1
clone size: many
J gene: TRBJ1-1
D gene: -
CDR3 DNA: TGCAGCGCCCGGTTCGGGGGGGAGGGCACTGAAGCTTTCTTT
CDR3 protein: CSARFGGEGTEAFF

V gene: TRBV7-3
clone size: many
J gene: TRBJ2-5
D gene: TRBD2
CDR3 DNA: TGTGCCAGCAGCTTAACCGGGGGGGCATGGGAGACCCAGTACTTC
CDR3 protein: CASSLTGGAWETQYF

V gene: TRBV5-1
clone size: many
J gene: TRBJ2-7
D gene: -
CDR3 DNA: TGCGCCAGCAGCTCTCCCGACAATACCTACGAGCAGTACTTC
CDR3 protein: CASSSPDNTYEQYF

V gene: TRBV11-2
clone size: many
J gene: TRBJ2-5
D gene: -
CDR3 DNA: TGTGCCAGCAGCTTAGATAACGGCGAGACCCAGTACTTC
CDR3 protein: CASSLDNGETQYF

V gene: TRBV30
clone size: many
J gene: TRBJ1-6
D gene: TRBD1
CDR3 DNA: TGTGCCTGGAGTGTACAGCGGGACAGACATTCACCCCTCCACTTT
CDR3 protein: CAWSVQRDRHSPLHF

V gene: TRBV11-2
clone size: many
J gene: TRBJ2-7
D gene: TRBD2
CDR3 DNA: TGTGCCAGCAGCTTCCGACTAGCGGGGGCGCCTTTGAGCGAGCAGTACTTC
CDR3 protein: CASSFRLAGAPLSEQYF

V gene: TRBV12-3/TRBV12-4
clone size: many
J gene: TRBJ1-1
D gene: -
CDR3 DNA: TGTGCCAGCAGTTTGAGAGGGAACCCCATGAACACTGAAGCTTTCTTT
CDR3 protein: CASSLRGNPMNTEAFF

V gene: TRBV11-1
clone size: many
J gene: TRBJ1-1
D gene: -
CDR3 DNA: TGTGCCAGCAGCCGCAATAAGAACACTGAAGCTTTCTTT
CDR3 protein: CASSRNKNTEAFF

V gene: TRBV4-1
clone size: few
J gene: TRBJ1-1
D gene: -
CDR3 DNA: TGCGCCAGCAGCCAGTATTGGGGTGAAGCTTTCTTT
CDR3 protein: CASSQYWGEAFF

V gene: TRBV25-1
clone size: -
J gene: TRBJ2-5
D gene: TRBD2
CDR3 DNA: TGTGCCAGCAGTCCGTCCCGTAGCGGGAGGTCGGAGACCCAGTACTTC
CDR3 protein: CASSPSRSGRSETQYF

V gene: TRBV15
clone size: few
J gene: TRBJ2-7
D gene: -
CDR3 DNA: TGTGCCACCAGCGGGAACCAAGGGTCCGAGCAGTACTTC
CDR3 protein: CATSGNQGSEQYF

V gene: TRBV19
clone size: many
J gene: TRBJ1-1
D gene: -
CDR3 DNA: TGTGCCAGTAGTAATTTCTTGGGAGTCATGAACACTGAAGCTTTCTTT
CDR3 protein: CASSNFLGVMNTEAFF

V gene: TRBV19
clone size: -
J gene: TRBJ2-5
D gene: -
CDR3 DNA: TGTGCCAGTATTGGGGGAGCGACCCAGTACTTC
CDR3 protein: CASIGGATQYF

V gene: TRBV28
clone size: -
J gene: TRBJ2-5
D gene: -
CDR3 DNA: TGTGCCAGCAGTTTATGGTTCCAGGGGATGAGACGCGTAAAAGAGACCCAGTACTTC
CDR3 protein: CASSLWFQGMRRVKETQYF

V gene: TRBV28
clone size: -
J gene: TRBJ1-2
D gene: -
CDR3 DNA: TGTGCCAGCTCCCCCCCGGGACCCTCTAGCTATGGCTACACCTTC
CDR3 protein: CASSPPGPSSYGYTF

V gene: TRBV10-3
clone size: many
J gene: TRBJ1-2
D gene: -
CDR3 DNA: TGTGCCATCAGTCAGACAGTTCACTATGGCTACACCTTC
CDR3 protein: CAISQTVHYGYTF

V gene: TRBV11-2
clone size: many
J gene: TRBJ1-5
D gene: -
CDR3 DNA: TGTGCCAGCAGCTACCCAACGGCCCACGGCGGGGTCGTTCAGCCCCAGCATTTT
CDR3 protein: CASSYPTAHGGVVQPQHF

V gene: TRBV29-1
clone size: many
J gene: TRBJ1-2
D gene: TRBD1
CDR3 DNA: TGCAGCGTCGGAACAGGGGCCGGCTATGGCTACACCTTC
CDR3 protein: CSVGTGAGYGYTF

V gene: TRBV7-9
clone size: many
J gene: TRBJ1-1
D gene: -
CDR3 DNA: TGTGCCAGCAGCGTCAGAAACCTTGAAGCTTTCTTT
CDR3 protein: CASSVRNLEAFF

V gene: TRBV12-3/TRBV12-4
clone size: -
J gene: TRBJ2-5
D gene: TRBD1
CDR3 DNA: TGTGCCAGCAATAGGGACAGCCAACAAGAGACCCAGTACTTC
CDR3 protein: CASNRDSQQETQYF

V gene: TRBV4-2
clone size: many
J gene: TRBJ2-7
D gene: TRBD1
CDR3 DNA: TGTGCCAGCAGCCCAACTCTTCACGGCAGGGGGCTTTACGAGCAGTACTTC
CDR3 protein: CASSPTLHGRGLYEQYF

V gene: TRBV28
clone size: -
J gene: TRBJ2-7
D gene: -
CDR3 DNA: TGTGCCAGCAGGGGGTATGGGGTCGACGAGCAGTACTTC
CDR3 protein: CASRGYGVDEQYF

V gene: TRBV6-1
clone size: -
J gene: TRBJ1-1
D gene: TRBD1
CDR3 DNA: TGTGCCAGCCGGGACAGGAGGGGCGACACTGAAGCTTTCTTT
CDR3 protein: CASRDRRGDTEAFF

V gene: TRBV7-2
clone size: -
J gene: TRBJ2-5
D gene: TRBD2
CDR3 DNA: TGTGCCAGCAGCACACTAGCGGGAGTCCTAGAGACCCAGTACTTC
CDR3 protein: CASSTLAGVLETQYF

V gene: TRBV10-3
clone size: -
J gene: TRBJ2-5
D gene: TRBD1
CDR3 DNA: TGTGCCATCAGTCCCGGGACAGGGGGAGAGACCCAGTACTTC
CDR3 protein: CAISPGTGGETQYF

V gene: TRBV20-1
clone size: many
J gene: TRBJ1-1
D gene: TRBD1
CDR3 DNA: TGCAGTGCTAGCTCCGGGACAGGGAGGAACACTGAAGCTTTCTTT
CDR3 protein: CSASSGTGRNTEAFF

V gene: TRBV6-1
clone size: few
J gene: TRBJ2-1
D gene: -
CDR3 DNA: TGTGCCAGCAGTGAAGGAGGGGCAGGGTGGTCCTACTACAATGAGCAGTTCTTC
CDR3 protein: CASSEGGAGWSYYNEQFF

V gene: TRBV29-1
clone size: few
J gene: TRBJ1-4
D gene: TRBD1
CDR3 DNA: TGCAGCGTTGTCTCGGGACAGGGTTCAGAAAAACTGTTTTTT
CDR3 protein: CSVVSGQGSEKLFF

V gene: TRBV6-2/TRBV6-3
clone size: many
J gene: TRBJ2-5
D gene: TRBD1
CDR3 DNA: TGTGCCAGCAGTTACTACAGGGGCGGCCAAGAGACCCAGTACTTC
CDR3 protein: CASSYYRGGQETQYF

V gene: TRBV6-1
clone size: once
J gene: TRBJ1-6
D gene: TRBD1
CDR3 DNA: TGTGCCAGCAGTCCGGGACAGACTAGTTCACCCCTCCACTTT
CDR3 protein: CASSPGQTSSPLHF

V gene: TRBV28
clone size: -
J gene: TRBJ2-7
D gene: TRBD1
CDR3 DNA: TGTGCCAGCAGTTCCCCACCCGGGACAGGGAGCTCCTACGAGCAGTACTTC
CDR3 protein: CASSSPPGTGSSYEQYF

V gene: TRBV11-1
clone size: many
J gene: TRBJ1-2
D gene: TRBD1
CDR3 DNA: TGTGCCAGCACCCAACGTGGGACAGGTACCCTTTATGGCTACACCTTC
CDR3 protein: CASTQRGTGTLYGYTF

V gene: TRBV27
clone size: many
J gene: TRBJ1-3
D gene: -
CDR3 DNA: TGTGCCAGCAGTACCGACAGTTTCTCTGGAAACACCATATATTTT
CDR3 protein: CASSTDSFSGNTIYF

V gene: TRBV15
clone size: many
J gene: TRBJ2-7
D gene: TRBD1
CDR3 DNA: TGTGCCACCAGCAGAGATTGGGACAGAGCCTACGAGCAGTACTTC
CDR3 protein: CATSRDWDRAYEQYF